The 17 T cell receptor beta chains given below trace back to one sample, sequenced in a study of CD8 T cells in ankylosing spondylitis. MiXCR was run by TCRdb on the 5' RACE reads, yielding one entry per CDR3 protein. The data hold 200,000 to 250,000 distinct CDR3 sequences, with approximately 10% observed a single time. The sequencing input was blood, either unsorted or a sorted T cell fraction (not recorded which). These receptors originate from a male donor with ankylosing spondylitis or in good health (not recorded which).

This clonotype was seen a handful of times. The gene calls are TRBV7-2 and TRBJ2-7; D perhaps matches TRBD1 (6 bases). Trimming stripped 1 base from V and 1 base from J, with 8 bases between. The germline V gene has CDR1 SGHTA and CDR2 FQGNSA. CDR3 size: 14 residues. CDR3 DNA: TGTGCCAGCAGCTTAGGTGGACAGTCCTACGAGCAGTACTTC. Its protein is CASSLGGQSYEQYF.

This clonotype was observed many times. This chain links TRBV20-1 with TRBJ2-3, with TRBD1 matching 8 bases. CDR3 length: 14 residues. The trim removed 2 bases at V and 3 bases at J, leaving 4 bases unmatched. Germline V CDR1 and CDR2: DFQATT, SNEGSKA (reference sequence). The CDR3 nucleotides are TGCAGTGCTAGACAGGGGGCAACGACAGATACGCAGTATTTT. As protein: CSARQGATTDTQYF.

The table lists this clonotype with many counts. The CDR3 protein is CASSLAPGWELFF. The CDR3 DNA reads TGCGCCAGCAGCTTGGCTCCGGGTTGGGAGCTGTTTTTT. The chain links TRBV5-1 to TRBJ2-2; no definite D call. In germline, CDR1 is SGHRS, CDR2 YFSETQ. V lost 0 bases, J lost 9 bases, and 9 bases lay in between. The CDR3 is made up of 13 amino acids.

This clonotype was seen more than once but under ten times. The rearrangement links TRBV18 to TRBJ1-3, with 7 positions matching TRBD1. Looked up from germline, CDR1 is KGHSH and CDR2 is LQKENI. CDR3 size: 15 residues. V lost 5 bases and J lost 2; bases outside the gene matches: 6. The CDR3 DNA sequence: TGTGCCAGCTCATTGACAGGGTCAACTGGAAACACCATATATTTT. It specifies CASSLTGSTGNTIYF.

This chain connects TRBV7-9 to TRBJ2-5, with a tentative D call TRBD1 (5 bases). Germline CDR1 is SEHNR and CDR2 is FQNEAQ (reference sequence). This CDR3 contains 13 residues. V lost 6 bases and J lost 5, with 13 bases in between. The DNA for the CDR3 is TGTGCCAGCAGACCCAGGGTCGGGGAGACCCAGTACTTC. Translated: CASRPRVGETQYF.

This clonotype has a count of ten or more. CDR3 loop: CASSLGTRGQGHEQFF. The CDR3, as DNA: TGCGCCAGCAGCTTGGGGACCCGCGGACAGGGCCATGAGCAGTTCTTC. The chain employs TRBV5-1 and TRBJ2-1; TRBD1 matches 8 bases. The CDR3 is made up of 16 amino acids. Germline CDR1 is SGHRS and CDR2 is YFSETQ. The trim removed 0 bases at V and 8 bases at J, leaving 10 bases unmatched.

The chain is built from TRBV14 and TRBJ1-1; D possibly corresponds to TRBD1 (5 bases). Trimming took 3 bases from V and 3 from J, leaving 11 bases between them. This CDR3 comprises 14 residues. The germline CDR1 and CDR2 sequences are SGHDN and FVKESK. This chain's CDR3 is CASSQAGRYTEAFF. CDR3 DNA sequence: TGTGCCAGCAGCCAGGCGGGACGGTACACTGAAGCTTTCTTT.

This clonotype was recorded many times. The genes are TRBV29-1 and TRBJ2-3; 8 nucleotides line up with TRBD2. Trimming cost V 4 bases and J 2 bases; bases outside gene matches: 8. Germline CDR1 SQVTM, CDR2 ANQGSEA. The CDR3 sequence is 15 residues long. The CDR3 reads CSVASGGSPTDTQYF. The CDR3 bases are TGCAGCGTTGCGAGCGGGGGCTCGCCCACAGATACGCAGTATTTT.

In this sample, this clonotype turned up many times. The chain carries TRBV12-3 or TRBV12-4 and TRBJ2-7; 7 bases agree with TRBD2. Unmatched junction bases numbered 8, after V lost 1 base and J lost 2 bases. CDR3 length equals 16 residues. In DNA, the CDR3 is TGTGCCAGCAGTTTAGGGAGGGAGGGCGGAACCTACGAGCAGTACTTC. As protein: CASSLGREGGTYEQYF.

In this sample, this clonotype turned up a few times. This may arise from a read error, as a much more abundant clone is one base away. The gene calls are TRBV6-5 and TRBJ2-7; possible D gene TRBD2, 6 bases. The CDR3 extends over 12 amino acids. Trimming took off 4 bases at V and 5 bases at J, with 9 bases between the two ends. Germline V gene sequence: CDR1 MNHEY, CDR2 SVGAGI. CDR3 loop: CASSCRGNEQYF. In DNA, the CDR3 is TGTGCCAGCAGTTGCCGCGGGAACGAGCAGTACTTC.

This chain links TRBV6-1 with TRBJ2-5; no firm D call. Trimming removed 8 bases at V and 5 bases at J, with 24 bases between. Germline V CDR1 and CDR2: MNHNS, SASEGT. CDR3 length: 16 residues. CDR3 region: CASRPPPVPMGETQYF. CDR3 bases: TGTGCCAGCCGCCCCCCCCCAGTCCCAATGGGGGAGACCCAGTACTTC.

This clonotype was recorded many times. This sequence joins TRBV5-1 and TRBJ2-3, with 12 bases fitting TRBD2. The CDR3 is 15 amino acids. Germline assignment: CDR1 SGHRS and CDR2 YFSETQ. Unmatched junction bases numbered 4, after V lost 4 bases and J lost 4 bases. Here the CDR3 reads CASSTSGRPPDTQYF. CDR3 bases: TGCGCCAGCAGCACTAGCGGGAGGCCACCAGATACGCAGTATTTT.

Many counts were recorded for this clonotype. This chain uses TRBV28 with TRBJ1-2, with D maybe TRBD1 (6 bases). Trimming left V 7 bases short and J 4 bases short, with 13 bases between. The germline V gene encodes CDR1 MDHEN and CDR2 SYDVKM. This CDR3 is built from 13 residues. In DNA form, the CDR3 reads TGTGCCAGCACGGACAGCGCAACCTATGGCTACACCTTC. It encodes CASTDSATYGYTF.

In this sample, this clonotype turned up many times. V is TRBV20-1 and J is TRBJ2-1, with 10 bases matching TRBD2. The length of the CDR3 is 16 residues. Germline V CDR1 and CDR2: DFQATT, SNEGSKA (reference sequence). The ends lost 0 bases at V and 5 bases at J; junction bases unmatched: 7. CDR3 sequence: CSARDLGLAENNEQFF. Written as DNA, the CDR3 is TGCAGTGCTAGAGATCTTGGACTAGCGGAAAACAATGAGCAGTTCTTC.

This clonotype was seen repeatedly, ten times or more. The CDR3 DNA follows: TGTGCCAGCAGTCCCCACCCCGTAGCCAAAAACATTCAGTACTTC. This codes for CASSPHPVAKNIQYF. The chain uses TRBV27 and TRBJ2-4, with D hard to call. In germline, CDR1 is MNHEY, CDR2 SMNVEV (reference sequence). Deletions cut 5 bases from V and 0 bases from J, with 11 bases between. The CDR3 totals 15 residues.

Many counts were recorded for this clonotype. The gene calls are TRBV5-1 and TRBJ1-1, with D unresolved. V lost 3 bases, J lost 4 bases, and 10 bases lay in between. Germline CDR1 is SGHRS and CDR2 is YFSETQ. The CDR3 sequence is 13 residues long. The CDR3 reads CASSSGGSTEAFF. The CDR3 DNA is TGCGCCAGCAGCTCGGGTGGGTCCACTGAAGCTTTCTTT. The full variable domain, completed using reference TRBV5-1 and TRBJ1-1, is KAGVTQTPRYLIKTRGQQVTLSCSPISGHRSVSWYQQTPGQGLQFLFEYFSETQRNKGNFPGRFSGRQFSNSRSEMNVSTLELGDSALYLCASSSGGSTEAFFGQGTRLTVV.

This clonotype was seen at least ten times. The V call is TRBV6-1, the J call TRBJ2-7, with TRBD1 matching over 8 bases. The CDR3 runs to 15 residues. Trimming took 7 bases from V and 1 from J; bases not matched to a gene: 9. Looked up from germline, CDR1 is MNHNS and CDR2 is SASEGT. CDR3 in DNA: TGTGCCAGCAATCTCAGGGGGCAAGGATCCTACGAGCAGTACTTC. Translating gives CASNLRGQGSYEQYF.